This TCR beta chain was documented in a study of CD8 T cells in Susac syndrome. Overall study results and limits: In Susac patients, clonal expansion was not detected in CD4+ cells.

As judged by recently defined diagnostic criteria, patients with Susac syndrome had definite or probable disease. The TEMRA cells underwent FACS enrichment, while the CD8+ and CD4+ T cells underwent negative isolation. Germline-derived CDR1 and CDR2 are SGHDT and YYEEEE. This CDR3 spans 12 amino acids. Trimming removed 4 bases from V and 5 bases from J, with 9 bases in between. cDNA came from around 0.54 to 1 ug RNA primed by random hexamers. TCRdb reprocessed the immunoSEQ multiplex PCR reads with MiXCR, giving one entry per CDR3 protein. Of 140,000 to 150,000 distinct CDR3 sequences listed, about 94% are singletons. With regard to this clonotype: Its antigen is currently unknown.

The TCR originated in a human donor with Susac syndrome. Input material: CD4+ T cells from PBMCs. V and J are TRBV5-6 and TRBJ1-1; no firm D call. CDR3 amino acids: CASSTGRTEAFF. CDR3 in DNA: TGTGCCAGCAGCACCGGTCGGACTGAAGCTTTCTTT.